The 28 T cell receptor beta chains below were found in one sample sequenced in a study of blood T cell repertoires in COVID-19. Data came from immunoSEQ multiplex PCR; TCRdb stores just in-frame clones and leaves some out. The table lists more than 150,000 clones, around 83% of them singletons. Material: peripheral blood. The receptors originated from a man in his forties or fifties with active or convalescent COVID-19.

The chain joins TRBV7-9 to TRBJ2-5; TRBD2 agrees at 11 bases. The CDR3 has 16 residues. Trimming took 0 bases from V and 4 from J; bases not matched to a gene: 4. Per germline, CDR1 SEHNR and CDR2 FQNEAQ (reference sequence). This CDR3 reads CASSLALTSGGETQYF. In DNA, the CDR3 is TGTGCCAGCAGCTTAGCGCTCACTAGCGGGGGAGAGACCCAGTACTTC.

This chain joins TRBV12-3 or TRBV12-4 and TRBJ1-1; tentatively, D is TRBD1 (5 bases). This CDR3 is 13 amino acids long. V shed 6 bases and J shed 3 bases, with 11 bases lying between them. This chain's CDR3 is CASRIDSYTEAFF. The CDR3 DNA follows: TGTGCCAGCAGAATTGACAGCTACACTGAAGCTTTCTTT.

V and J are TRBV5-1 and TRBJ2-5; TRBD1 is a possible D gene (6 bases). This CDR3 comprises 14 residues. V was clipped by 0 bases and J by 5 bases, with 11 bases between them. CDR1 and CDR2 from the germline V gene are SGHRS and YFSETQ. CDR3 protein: CASSLAEGEETQYF. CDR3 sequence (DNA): TGCGCCAGCAGCTTGGCCGAGGGGGAGGAGACCCAGTACTTC.

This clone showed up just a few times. CDR3 amino acids: CASSQEPSGELFF. The CDR3 nucleotides are TGCGCCAGCAGCCAAGAACCGAGCGGGGAGCTGTTTTTT. V and J are TRBV4-1 and TRBJ2-2; D call uncertain. Germline lookup yields CDR1 MGHRA and CDR2 YSYEKL. V dropped 0 bases and J dropped 7 bases, with 6 bases sitting between them. The CDR3 totals 13 residues.

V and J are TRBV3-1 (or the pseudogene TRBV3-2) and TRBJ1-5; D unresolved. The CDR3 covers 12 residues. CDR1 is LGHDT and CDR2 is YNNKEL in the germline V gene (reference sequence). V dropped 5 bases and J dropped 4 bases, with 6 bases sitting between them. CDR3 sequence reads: CASSGTNQPQHF. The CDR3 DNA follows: TGTGCCAGCAGCGGTACTAATCAGCCCCAGCATTTT.

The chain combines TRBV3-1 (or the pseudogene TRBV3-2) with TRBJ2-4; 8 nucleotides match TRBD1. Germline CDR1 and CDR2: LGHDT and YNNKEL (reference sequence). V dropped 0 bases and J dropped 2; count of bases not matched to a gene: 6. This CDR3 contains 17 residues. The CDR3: CASSQEAQGATKNIQYF. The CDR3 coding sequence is TGTGCCAGCAGCCAAGAAGCTCAGGGGGCGACCAAAAACATTCAGTACTTC.

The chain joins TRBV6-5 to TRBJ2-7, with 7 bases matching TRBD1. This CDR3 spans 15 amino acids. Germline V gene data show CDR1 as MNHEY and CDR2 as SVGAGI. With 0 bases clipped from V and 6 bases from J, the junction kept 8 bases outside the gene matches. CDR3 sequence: CASSYSTQGISEQYF. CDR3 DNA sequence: TGTGCCAGCAGTTACTCGACACAGGGGATAAGCGAGCAGTACTTC.

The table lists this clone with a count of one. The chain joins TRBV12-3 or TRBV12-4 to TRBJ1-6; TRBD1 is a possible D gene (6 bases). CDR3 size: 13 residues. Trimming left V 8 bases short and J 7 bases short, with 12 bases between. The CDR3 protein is CASGRQGNSPLHF. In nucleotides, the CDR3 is TGTGCCAGCGGTCGGCAGGGGAATTCACCCCTCCACTTT.

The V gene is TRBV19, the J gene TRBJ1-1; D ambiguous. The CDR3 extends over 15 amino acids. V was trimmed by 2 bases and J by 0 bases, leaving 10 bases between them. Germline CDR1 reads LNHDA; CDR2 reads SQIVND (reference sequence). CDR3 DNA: TGTGCCAGTAGTATACCCGGCGGGTTGAACACTGAAGCTTTCTTT. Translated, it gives CASSIPGGLNTEAFF.

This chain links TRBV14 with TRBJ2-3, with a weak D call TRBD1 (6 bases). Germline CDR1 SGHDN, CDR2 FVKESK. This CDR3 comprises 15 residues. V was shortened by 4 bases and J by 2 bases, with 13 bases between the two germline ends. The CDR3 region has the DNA TGTGCCAGCAGCCCACCGGGACAACTCACAGATACGCAGTATTTT. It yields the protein CASSPPGQLTDTQYF.

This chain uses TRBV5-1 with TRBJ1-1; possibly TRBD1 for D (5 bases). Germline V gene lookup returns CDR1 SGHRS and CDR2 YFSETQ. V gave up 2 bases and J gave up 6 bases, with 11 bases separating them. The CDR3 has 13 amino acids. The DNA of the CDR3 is TGCGCCAGCAGCTTTGACAGTATCGCTGAAGCTTTCTTT. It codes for CASSFDSIAEAFF.

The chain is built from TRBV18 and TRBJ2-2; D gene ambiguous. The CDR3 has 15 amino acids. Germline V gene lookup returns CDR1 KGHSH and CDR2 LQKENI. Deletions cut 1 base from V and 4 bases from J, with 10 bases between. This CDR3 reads CASSPRRSSTGELFF. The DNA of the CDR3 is TGTGCCAGCTCACCACGTCGTTCCTCCACCGGGGAGCTGTTTTTT.

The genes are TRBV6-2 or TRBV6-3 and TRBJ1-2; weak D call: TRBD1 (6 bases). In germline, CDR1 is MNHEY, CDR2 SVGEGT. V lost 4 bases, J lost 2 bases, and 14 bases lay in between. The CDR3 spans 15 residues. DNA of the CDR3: TGTGCCAGCAGTTCTCTCCGCCAGGGGAACTATGGCTACACCTTC. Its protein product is CASSSLRQGNYGYTF.

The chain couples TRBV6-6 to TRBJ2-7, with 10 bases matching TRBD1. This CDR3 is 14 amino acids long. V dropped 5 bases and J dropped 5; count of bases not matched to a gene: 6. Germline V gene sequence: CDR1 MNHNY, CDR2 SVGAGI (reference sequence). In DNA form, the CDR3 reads TGTGCCAGCAGTCTGGGACAGGGGAGCCACGAGCAGTACTTC. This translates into CASSLGQGSHEQYF.

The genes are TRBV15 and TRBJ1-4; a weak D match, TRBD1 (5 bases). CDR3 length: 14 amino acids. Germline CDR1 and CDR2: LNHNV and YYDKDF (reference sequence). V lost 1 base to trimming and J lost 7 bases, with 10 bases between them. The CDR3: CATSRGSRGEKLFF. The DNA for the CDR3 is TGTGCCACCAGCAGAGGGTCTAGGGGTGAAAAACTGTTTTTT.

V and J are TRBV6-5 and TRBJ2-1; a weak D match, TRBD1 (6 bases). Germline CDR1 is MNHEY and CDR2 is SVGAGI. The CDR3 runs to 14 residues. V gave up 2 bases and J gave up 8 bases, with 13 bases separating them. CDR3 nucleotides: TGTGCCAGCAGTTACGCAACAGGGAAGGATGAGCAGTTCTTC. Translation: CASSYATGKDEQFF.

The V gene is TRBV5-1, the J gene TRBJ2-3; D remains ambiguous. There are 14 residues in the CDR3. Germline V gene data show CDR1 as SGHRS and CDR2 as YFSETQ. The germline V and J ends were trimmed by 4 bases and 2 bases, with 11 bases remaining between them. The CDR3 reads CASSVTKDTDTQYF. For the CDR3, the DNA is TGCGCCAGCAGCGTGACAAAAGACACAGATACGCAGTATTTT.

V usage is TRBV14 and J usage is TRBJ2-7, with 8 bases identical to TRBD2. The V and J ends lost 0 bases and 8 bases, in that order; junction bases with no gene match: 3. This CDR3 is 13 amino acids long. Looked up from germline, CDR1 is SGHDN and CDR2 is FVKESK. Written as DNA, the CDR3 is TGTGCCAGCAGCCAAGATCGGGGGGGAAAGCAGTACTTC. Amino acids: CASSQDRGGKQYF.

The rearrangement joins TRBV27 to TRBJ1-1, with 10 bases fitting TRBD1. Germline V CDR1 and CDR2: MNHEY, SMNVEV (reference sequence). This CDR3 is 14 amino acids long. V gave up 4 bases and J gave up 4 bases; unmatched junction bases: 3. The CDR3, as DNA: TGTGCCAGCAGTTATAGGGACAGGGGCACTGAAGCTTTCTTT. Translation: CASSYRDRGTEAFF.

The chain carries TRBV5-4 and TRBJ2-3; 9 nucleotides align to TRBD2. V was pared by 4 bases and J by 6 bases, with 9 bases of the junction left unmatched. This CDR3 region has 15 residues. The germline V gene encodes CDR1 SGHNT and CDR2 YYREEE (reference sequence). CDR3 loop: CASSPASGAPDTQYF. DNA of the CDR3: TGTGCCAGCAGCCCGGCTAGCGGGGCCCCCGATACGCAGTATTTT.

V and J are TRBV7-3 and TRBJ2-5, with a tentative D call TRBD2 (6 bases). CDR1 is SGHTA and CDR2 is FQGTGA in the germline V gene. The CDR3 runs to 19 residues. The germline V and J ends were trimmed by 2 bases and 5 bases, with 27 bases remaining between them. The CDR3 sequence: CASSLLSGRTGEGAETQYF. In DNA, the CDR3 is TGTGCCAGCAGCTTATTGTCGGGTCGTACGGGGGAAGGAGCTGAGACCCAGTACTTC.

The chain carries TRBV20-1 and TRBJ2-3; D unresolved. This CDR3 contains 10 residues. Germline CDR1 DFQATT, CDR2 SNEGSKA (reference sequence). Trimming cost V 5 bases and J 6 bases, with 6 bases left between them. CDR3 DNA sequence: TGCAGTGCTCTCTTCGATACGCAGTATTTT. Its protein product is CSALFDTQYF.

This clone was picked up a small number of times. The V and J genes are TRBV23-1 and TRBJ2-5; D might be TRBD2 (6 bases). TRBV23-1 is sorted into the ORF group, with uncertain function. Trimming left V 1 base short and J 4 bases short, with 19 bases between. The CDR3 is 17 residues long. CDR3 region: CASSQWGVRHKTETQYF. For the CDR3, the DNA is TGCGCCAGCAGTCAATGGGGGGTGAGACACAAGACAGAGACCCAGTACTTC.

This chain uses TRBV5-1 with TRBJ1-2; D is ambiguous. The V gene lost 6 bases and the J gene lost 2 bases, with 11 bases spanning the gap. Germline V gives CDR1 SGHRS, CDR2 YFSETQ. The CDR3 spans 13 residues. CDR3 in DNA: TGCGCCAGCACCAAAGACATGAACTATGGCTACACCTTC. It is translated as CASTKDMNYGYTF.

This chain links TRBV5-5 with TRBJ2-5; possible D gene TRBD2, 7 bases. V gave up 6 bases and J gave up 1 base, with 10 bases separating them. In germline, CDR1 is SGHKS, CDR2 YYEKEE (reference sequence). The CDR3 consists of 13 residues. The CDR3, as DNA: TGTGCCAGCACTAGGGGGGGCCAAGAGACCCAGTACTTC. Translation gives CASTRGGQETQYF.

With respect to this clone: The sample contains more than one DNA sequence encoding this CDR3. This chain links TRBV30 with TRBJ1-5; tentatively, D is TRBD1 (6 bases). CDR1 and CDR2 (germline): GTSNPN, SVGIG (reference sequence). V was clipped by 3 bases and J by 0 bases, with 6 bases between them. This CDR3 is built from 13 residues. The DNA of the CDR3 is TGTGCCTGGAGCAGGGGTAGCAATCAGCCCCAGCATTTT. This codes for CAWSRGSNQPQHF.

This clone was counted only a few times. The CDR3 loop reads CASSQASDRGMKELFF. The CDR3 nucleotides read TGTGCCAGCAGCCAAGCCTCCGACAGGGGAATGAAGGAACTGTTTTTT. This chain uses TRBV4-2 with TRBJ1-4, with TRBD1 identical over 8 bases. Germline V CDR1 and CDR2: LGHNA, YNFKEQ. The junction had 13 bases not matched to a gene; V was cut back by 1 base and J by 12 bases. This CDR3 comprises 16 residues.

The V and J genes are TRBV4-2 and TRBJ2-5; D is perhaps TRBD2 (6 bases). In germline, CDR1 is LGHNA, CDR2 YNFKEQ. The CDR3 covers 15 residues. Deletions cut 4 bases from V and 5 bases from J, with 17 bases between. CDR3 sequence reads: CASSPYGASEETQYF. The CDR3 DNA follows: TGTGCCAGCAGCCCGTATGGAGCTAGCGAGGAGACCCAGTACTTC.